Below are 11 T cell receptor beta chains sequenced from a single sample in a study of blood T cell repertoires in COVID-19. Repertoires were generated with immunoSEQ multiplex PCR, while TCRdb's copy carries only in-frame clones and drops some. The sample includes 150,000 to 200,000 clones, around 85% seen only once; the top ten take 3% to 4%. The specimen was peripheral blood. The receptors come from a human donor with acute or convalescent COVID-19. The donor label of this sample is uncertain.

The CDR3 spells CASSLGTSGGGSYNEQFF. In nucleotides, the CDR3 is TGTGCCAGCAGCCTCGGGACTAGCGGGGGCGGATCCTACAATGAGCAGTTCTTC. The V gene is TRBV7-3, the J gene TRBJ2-1, with 14 bases that match TRBD2. Germline V gene lookup returns CDR1 SGHTA and CDR2 FQGTGA. With 5 bases clipped from V and 1 base from J, the junction kept 7 bases outside the gene matches. The CDR3 length is 18 residues.

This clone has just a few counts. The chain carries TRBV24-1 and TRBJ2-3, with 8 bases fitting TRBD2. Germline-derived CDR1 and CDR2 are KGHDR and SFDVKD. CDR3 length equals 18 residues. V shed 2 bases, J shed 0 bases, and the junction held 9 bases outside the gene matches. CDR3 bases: TGTGCCACCAGTGATTCTCGGGAGGGGGGACGTAGCACAGATACGCAGTATTTT. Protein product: CATSDSREGGRSTDTQYF.

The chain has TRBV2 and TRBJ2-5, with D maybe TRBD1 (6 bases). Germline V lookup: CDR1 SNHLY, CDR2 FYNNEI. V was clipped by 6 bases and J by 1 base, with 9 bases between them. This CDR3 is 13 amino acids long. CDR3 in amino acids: CASRGGRQETQYF. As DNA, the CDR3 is TGTGCCAGCAGAGGGGGTCGCCAAGAGACCCAGTACTTC.

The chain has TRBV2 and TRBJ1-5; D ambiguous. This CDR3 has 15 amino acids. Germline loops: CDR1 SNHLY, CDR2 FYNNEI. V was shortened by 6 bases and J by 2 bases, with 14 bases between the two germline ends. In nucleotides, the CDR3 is TGTGCCAGCAGGGGAACGGGAGTTCGCAATCAGCCCCAGCATTTT. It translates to CASRGTGVRNQPQHF. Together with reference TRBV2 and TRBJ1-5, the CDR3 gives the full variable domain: EPEVTQTPSHQVTQMGQEVILRCVPISNHLYFYWYRQILGQKVEFLVSFYNNEISEKSEIFDDQFSVERPDGSNFTLKIRSTKLEDSAMYFCASRGTGVRNQPQHFGDGTRLSIL.

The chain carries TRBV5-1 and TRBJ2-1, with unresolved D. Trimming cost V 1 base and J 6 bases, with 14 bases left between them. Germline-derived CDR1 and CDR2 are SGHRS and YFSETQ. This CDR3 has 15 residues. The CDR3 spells CASSLIDPALNEQFF. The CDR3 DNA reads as TGCGCCAGCAGCTTGATAGATCCCGCACTCAATGAGCAGTTCTTC.

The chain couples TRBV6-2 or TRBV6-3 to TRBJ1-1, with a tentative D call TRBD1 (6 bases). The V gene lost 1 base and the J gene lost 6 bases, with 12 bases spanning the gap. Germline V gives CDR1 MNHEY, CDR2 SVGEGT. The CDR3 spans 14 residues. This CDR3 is CASSYWGPFPEAFF. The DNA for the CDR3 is TGTGCCAGCAGTTACTGGGGGCCCTTCCCTGAAGCTTTCTTT.

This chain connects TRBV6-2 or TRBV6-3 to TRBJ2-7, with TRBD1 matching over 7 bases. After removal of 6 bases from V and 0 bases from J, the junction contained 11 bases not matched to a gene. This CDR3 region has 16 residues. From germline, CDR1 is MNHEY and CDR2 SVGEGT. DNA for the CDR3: TGTGCCAGCAGCTCTCGCCGGGACAGCCGCTCCTACGAGCAGTACTTC. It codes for CASSSRRDSRSYEQYF.

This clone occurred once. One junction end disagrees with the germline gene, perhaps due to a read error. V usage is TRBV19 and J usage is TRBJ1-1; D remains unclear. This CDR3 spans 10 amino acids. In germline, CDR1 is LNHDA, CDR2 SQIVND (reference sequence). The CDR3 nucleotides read TGCCCACTCCCAAACACTGAAGCTTTCTTT. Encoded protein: CPLPNTEAFF.

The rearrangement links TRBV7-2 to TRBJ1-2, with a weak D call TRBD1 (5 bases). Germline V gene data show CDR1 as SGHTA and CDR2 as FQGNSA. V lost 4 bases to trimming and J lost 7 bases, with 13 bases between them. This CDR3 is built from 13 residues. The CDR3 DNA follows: TGTGCCAGCAGCTACCCCCAGGGTCGTGGCTACACCTTC. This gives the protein CASSYPQGRGYTF.

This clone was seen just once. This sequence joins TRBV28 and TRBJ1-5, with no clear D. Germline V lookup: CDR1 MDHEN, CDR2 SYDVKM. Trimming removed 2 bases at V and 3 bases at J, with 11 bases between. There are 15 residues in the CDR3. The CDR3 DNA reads TGTGCCAGCAGTTTAAAAGCCAGGTACAATCAGCCCCAGCATTTT. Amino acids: CASSLKARYNQPQHF.

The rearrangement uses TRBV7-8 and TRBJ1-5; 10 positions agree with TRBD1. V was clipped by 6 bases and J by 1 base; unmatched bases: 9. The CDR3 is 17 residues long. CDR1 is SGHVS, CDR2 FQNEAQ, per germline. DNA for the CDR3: TGTGCCAGCAGACTTGACAGGGGGCTAGTGAGCAATCAGCCCCAGCATTTT. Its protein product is CASRLDRGLVSNQPQHF.